The rows below give T cell receptor beta chains drawn from one sample of a study of T cells in Graves' hyperthyroidism and ophthalmopathy. A single record per CDR3 protein comes from TCRdb applying MiXCR to the multiplex PCR reads. Among approximately 590,000 distinct CDR3 sequences listed, around 46% were seen once. The source material was peripheral blood or thyroid tissue (not recorded which). The source of these receptors is a woman aged 18-29 years with Graves' hyperthyroidism. The CDR3 runs from the conserved cysteine through the conserved F or W. A D gene is named only where the DNA matches it firmly. Clone size is given for some rows only: seen once, a few or many times, or a class if the clone is expanded.

D	size	V	J	DNA	CDR3
.	few	TRBV29-1	TRBJ1-2	TGCAGCGTTGAAGATCGGGGCAGAGCTAACTATGGCTACACCTTC	CSVEDRGRANYGYTF
.	many	TRBV15	TRBJ1-5	TGTGCCACCAAGAAAGGGGCTAGCAATCAGCCCCAGCATTTT	CATKKGASNQPQHF
TRBD2	few	TRBV20-1	TRBJ2-7	TGCAGTGCTCCCTCAGGACTAGCGGGACCCTACGAGCAGTACTTC	CSAPSGLAGPYEQYF
TRBD2	.	TRBV7-9	TRBJ2-7	TGTGCCAGCAGCTTATCGCTAGCGGGAGGGCTTGAGCAGTACTTC	CASSLSLAGGLEQYF
.	many	TRBV7-9	TRBJ2-5	TGTGCTAGCAGCTTACTGGCAGAAGAGACCCAGTACTTC	CASSLLAEETQYF
TRBD1	.	TRBV7-9	TRBJ2-7	TGTGCCACCAGCAGCCCGGGACAGGGATACGAGCAGTACTTC	CATSSPGQGYEQYF
.	.	TRBV2	TRBJ1-2	TGTGCCAGCAGTGAAGCTACAGGGCGCTATGGCTACACCTTC	CASSEATGRYGYTF
.	many	TRBV2	TRBJ1-2	TGTGCCAGCAGCGCCGGACAGTATCTTGGCTACACCTTC	CASSAGQYLGYTF
.	.	TRBV5-1	TRBJ1-1	TGCGCCAGCAGCTTGGAGGGAGGTTGGGGGTCTGAAGCTTTCTTT	CASSLEGGWGSEAFF
TRBD1	.	TRBV10-3	TRBJ1-6	TGTGCCATCAGTGCCAGCAGGGAAAGACAGGGGGCTCGTTCACCCCTCCACTTT	CAISASRERQGARSPLHF
TRBD1	.	TRBV7-2	TRBJ1-4	TGTGCCAGCAGCTCACACCCGGGACAGGAAGTTTTT	CASSSHPGQEVF
.	.	TRBV12-3/TRBV12-4	TRBJ1-2	TGTGCCAGCAGTTTACGACAAACCGACTATGGCTACACCTTC	CASSLRQTDYGYTF
.	.	TRBV2	TRBJ1-6	TGTGCCAGCAGGAAGAAGGCCGGCTATTCACCCCTCCACTTT	CASRKKAGYSPLHF
TRBD1	.	TRBV10-3	TRBJ2-2	TGTGCCATCAGTCCGGACAGGGCAAACACCGGGGAGCTGTTTTTT	CAISPDRANTGELFF
TRBD1	few	TRBV20-1	TRBJ2-7	TGCAGTGCTAGATTTGTCAGGGGGAGAGACGAGCAGTACTTC	CSARFVRGRDEQYF
.	.	TRBV19	TRBJ1-2	TGTGCCAGTAGTCTCGATCTGACAGTAGCCTATGAAGGCTACACCTTC	CASSLDLTVAYEGYTF
.	.	TRBV25-1	TRBJ2-2	TGTGCCAGCAACAACAGGGCCCGGGGACGGGAGCTGTTTTTT	CASNNRARGRELFF
.	.	TRBV7-7	TRBJ2-5	TGTGCCAGCAGCTTCGGGGATTCGGGGACCCAGTACTTC	CASSFGDSGTQYF
.	many	TRBV7-3	TRBJ1-1	TGTGCCAGCAGCTTGGGCGAGGCGAACACTGAAGCTTTCTTT	CASSLGEANTEAFF
.	few	TRBV20-1	TRBJ1-5	TGCAGTGCTAGAGCACAGGGTCTTCAGCCCCAGCATTTT	CSARAQGLQPQHF
.	.	TRBV15	TRBJ1-1	TGTGCCACCAGCAGCCGAATAGGACCAACTGAAGCTTTCTTT	CATSSRIGPTEAFF
TRBD2	few	TRBV25-1	TRBJ2-7	TGTGCCAGCAGTTACTACAGCGGGAAGGAATACGAGCAGTACTTC	CASSYYSGKEYEQYF
TRBD2	.	TRBV5-4	TRBJ2-7	TGTGCCAGCAGGAGGGGAAGCGGGACTTTCTACGAGCAGTACTTC	CASRRGSGTFYEQYF
.	many	TRBV2	TRBJ2-7	TGTGCCAGCAGAGAGACCTACGAGCAGTACTTC	CASRETYEQYF
TRBD1	.	TRBV2	TRBJ1-2	TGTGCCAGCACCCCGGACAGGGTAAAAGGCTACACCTTC	CASTPDRVKGYTF
.	.	TRBV19	TRBJ1-5	TGTGCCAGTAGTATCTCAGTCTATAGCAATCAGCCCCAGCATTTT	CASSISVYSNQPQHF
.	.	TRBV15	TRBJ2-5	TGTGCCACCAGCAGTGATCGGGTTAGCGTCCAAGAGACCCAGTACTTC	CATSSDRVSVQETQYF
TRBD2	.	TRBV2	TRBJ2-7	TGTGCCACCAGTGATCCCGGACTAGCGGGAGAATACGACTACGAGCAGTACTTC	CATSDPGLAGEYDYEQYF
.	many	TRBV2	TRBJ1-4	TGTGCCAGCCAAAAGACAGCAACTAATGAAAAACTGTTTTTT	CASQKTATNEKLFF
TRBD1	.	TRBV7-2	TRBJ1-1	TGTGCCAGCAGCCTAAACAGGGGGGACACTGAAGCTTTCTTT	CASSLNRGDTEAFF
.	.	TRBV6-5	TRBJ2-7	TGTGCCAGCAACCAGGGGAGAGGACGGGAGCAGTACTTC	CASNQGRGREQYF
.	.	TRBV29-1	TRBJ1-1	TGCAGCCCGGCAGTGGGCAACACTGAAGCTTTCTTT	CSPAVGNTEAFF
.	.	TRBV12-3/TRBV12-4	TRBJ1-4	TGTGCCAGCACCCGACCAGGGAATCGAGAAAAACTGTTTTTT	CASTRPGNREKLFF
TRBD1	.	TRBV7-9	TRBJ1-6	TGTGCCAGCAGCTTAGAAGGGACAGGGGGTTCACCCCTCCACTTT	CASSLEGTGGSPLHF
.	few	TRBV7-8	TRBJ1-2	TGTGCCAGCGCAGGGAGTGGCTACACCTTC	CASAGSGYTF
TRBD2	many	TRBV7-2	TRBJ2-6	TGTGCCAGCAGCTCCCTCGGACTAGTTGGGGCCAACGTCCTGACTTTC	CASSSLGLVGANVLTF
.	few	TRBV7-2	TRBJ1-1	TGTGCCAGCTCAACGGGGGTCCCAGCTTTCTTT	CASSTGVPAFF
.	.	TRBV7-2	TRBJ1-5	TGTGCCAGCAGCTCTGGGGGACTAGCAACGGAGACCCAGCATTTT	CASSSGGLATETQHF
.	.	TRBV20-1	TRBJ1-1	TGCAGTGCTTCCCTACACATGAACACTGAAGCTTTCTTT	CSASLHMNTEAFF
.	.	TRBV15	TRBJ2-6	TGTGCCACCAGCAGCTTATCGAGCTCTGGGGCCAACGTCCTGACTTTC	CATSSLSSSGANVLTF
.	.	TRBV25-1	TRBJ2-7	TGTGCCAGCGTTGAAGATCAGACTACCTACGAGCAGTACTTC	CASVEDQTTYEQYF
.	many	TRBV29-1	TRBJ2-6	TGCAGCGTTGGGATGGCTGGGGCCAACGTCCTGACTTTC	CSVGMAGANVLTF
.	few	TRBV14	TRBJ2-5	TGTGCCAGCAGCCCGCGCTGGAGCGCTGGAGAGACCCAGTACTTC	CASSPRWSAGETQYF
TRBD2	.	TRBV7-9	TRBJ2-7	TGTGCCAGCAGTGCGGGACTAGCGGAATACGAGCAGTACTTC	CASSAGLAEYEQYF
.	.	TRBV11-2	TRBJ1-2	TGTGCCAGCAGCTTAGACAGCTACCTTCACGGAGATGGCTACACCTTC	CASSLDSYLHGDGYTF
TRBD1	.	TRBV7-2	TRBJ2-7	TGTGCCAGCAGTCGACTCCGGGACAGGGCAACCTACGAGCAGTACTTC	CASSRLRDRATYEQYF
.	.	TRBV5-4	TRBJ1-1	TGTGCCAGCAGCTTGGCGGGGCACACTGAAGCTTTCTTT	CASSLAGHTEAFF
.	.	TRBV5-1	TRBJ1-3	TGCGCCAGCAGCTTGCAAAGTGCTGGAAACACCATATATTTT	CASSLQSAGNTIYF
.	few	TRBV19	TRBJ1-1	TGTGCCACCCACGCCCCGGGCGCTGAAGCTTTCTTT	CATHAPGAEAFF
TRBD1	few	TRBV7-2	TRBJ2-7	TGTGCCAGCAGCTCCCCGGGACAGGGTTTCGACGAGCAGTACTTC	CASSSPGQGFDEQYF
TRBD2	.	TRBV12-3/TRBV12-4	TRBJ2-5	TGTGCCATCAGTCGCGGGGAGGGGATGACCCAGTACTTC	CAISRGEGMTQYF
.	few	TRBV10-3	TRBJ1-5	TGTGCCAGCAGTGTTGGGACGGGTAATAGCAATCAGCCCCAGCATTTT	CASSVGTGNSNQPQHF
.	many	TRBV7-2	TRBJ1-5	TGTGCCAGCAGCTTAGGACGGCTTAGCAATCAGCCCCAGCATTTT	CASSLGRLSNQPQHF
.	.	TRBV7-2	TRBJ1-2	TGTGCCAGCAGCCACGAAATTGGGGGAGGCGGCTACACCTTC	CASSHEIGGGGYTF
TRBD1	.	TRBV20-1	TRBJ1-4	TGCAGTGCTGAACTTAACAGGGGGACTAATGAAAAACTGTTTTTT	CSAELNRGTNEKLFF
.	.	TRBV19	TRBJ2-5	TGTGCCAGTACTCAGGGGGGGGGGGTGTGGGAGACCCAGTACTTC	CASTQGGGVWETQYF
.	many	TRBV25-1	TRBJ1-2	TGTGCCAGCAGTGCGCGTCGACCGGATGGCTACACCTTC	CASSARRPDGYTF
.	once	TRBV2	TRBJ1-2	TGTGCCAGCATCCGGACAGAGCATGACTACACCTTC	CASIRTEHDYTF
.	few	TRBV10-3	TRBJ1-1	TGTGCCATAGCTGGGAGGGGGGATGGCACTGAAGCTTTCTTT	CAIAGRGDGTEAFF